This T cell receptor (beta chain) was sequenced for a study of response to subunit inactivated influenza vaccine. Overall study findings and caveats: Each seasonal flu vaccination may recruit only limited new T cells, authors suggested.

TCRdb recomputed calls from the RT-PCR reads with MiXCR, one row per CDR3 protein. The top ten hold approximately 2% of the sample, which has fewer than 550,000 distinct CDR3 sequences, 25% seen once. Only a few counts were recorded for this clonotype. Its specificity is not known. CDR3 size: 15 residues. The germline V gene has CDR1 LGHNA and CDR2 YSLEER. The V end was cut by 0 bases, the J end by 3 bases, with 12 bases between. The clonotype originates from a man in his fifties or sixties who received an inactivated influenza vaccine. This specimen consisted of CD4+ T cells sorted from PBMCs, obtained 5 to 6 days after vaccination. The chain couples TRBV4-3 to TRBJ2-7; D is possibly TRBD1 (6 bases). CDR3 residues: CASSQDGKGGYEQYF. The CDR3 DNA sequence: TGCGCCAGCAGCCAAGATGGTAAAGGGGGCTACGAGCAGTACTTC.